The T cell receptor (beta chain) described here comes from a study of shared clonotypes between healthy human individuals (dated by TCRdb to about 2020). With regard to the full study: The cohort comprised a couple of women and a few men aged 18 to 49 years. The study deeply sequenced blood TCR repertoires of several healthy adults to estimate repertoire size and the extent of clonotype sharing between individuals. Libraries were prepared and TCR repertoires were sequenced by different laboratories using diverse techniques, in order to increase sequencing depth and limit assay-specific biases. Leukapheresis yielded between about 0.94 and 8.9 billion PBMCs per donor. Overall results and qualifications from the work: Sampling was restricted to blood, and TCR repertoires in tissues likely differ from the TCR repertoires found in blood. Because the study included a small number of donors, the genetic and exposure-history diversity represented was limited. Pairwise subsampling led to the expectation that sequencing depth would affect the degree of clonotype sharing among donors.

Using the deep immunoSEQ assay, multiplex PCR amplified TCR CDR3 regions from genomic DNA. For each cell subset, the extracted genomic DNA was distributed evenly across all wells of several immunoSEQ 96-well plates, and each plate served as one replicate. Each replicate PCR for unsorted PBMC received about 0.3 ug genomic DNA, equal to about 30,000 T cell genomes. Ten immunoSEQ deep assay plates were used to sequence the unsorted PBMC genomic DNA. Purified libraries were measured with a Qubit 3.0 fluorometer, size-checked on a Bioanalyzer 2100, and measured again with the KAPA Library Quantification kit. Each immunoSEQ 96-well plate was sequenced on its own single-read 150-cycle Illumina NextSeq 550 flow cell. Turning to the authors' computational methods: Because the immunoSEQ output included only junctional sequences and no quality scores, the filtering could not be the same as the filtering used for full-length reads. To assign V/J genes and CDR3, sequences were annotated using PyIR, a Python wrapper for IgBLAST v1.9, with IMGT germline references. Reads were filtered out if the reads had weak V/J assignments (E-value above 1e-6), no CDR3, stop codons, out-of-frame junctions, or ambiguous translated residues. V3J clonotypes were defined by identical inferred V gene, J gene, and CDR3 amino acid sequence. The percentage overlap between two repertoires was calculated by dividing the number of shared unique clonotypes by the size of the smaller repertoire. RTK rarefaction, the Chao1 estimator, and Recon v2.1 estimates of unobserved clonotypes were used to assess repertoire richness. TCRdb holds this immuneACCESS table with in-frame rearrangements only. Some clones are missing; in checked studies, unresolved V genes explain under half, and the rest has no known cause. V and J calls plus clone size are reproduced from that table; the DNA served to infer D and trimming. The sample table holds fewer than 650,000 clones, of which 76% were seen once. The leading ten clones occupy around 13% of the sample.

Donors were healthy HIV-negative adults with no recently reported acute infections or vaccinations. Only Caucasian adults living in Nashville, Tennessee, USA were represented among the donors. For unsorted samples, 70 million to 95 million PBMCs were counted, and genomic DNA was extracted using the QIAamp DNA Blood Mini kit. After blood collection by leukapheresis, PBMCs were isolated using Ficoll-Histopaque density gradient centrifugation and then cryopreserved in the vapor phase of liquid nitrogen. CDR1 MRHNA and CDR2 SNTAGT were looked up in the germline V gene. The trim is 4 bases for V and 4 bases for J, with a gap of 8 bases between the germline ends. The CDR3 numbers 13 residues from cysteine through phenylalanine. Only the CDR3 portion is preserved as DNA: 39 bases, with reading frame beginning at the first base. Note on this clone: Its antigen is not yet known. The input lacks base qualities; no much larger clone sits a single base away.

The source material was PBMCs. This chain joins TRBV6-4 to TRBJ2-1; matching of 6 bases hints at TRBD2 as the D gene. The TCR originated in a woman in her forties in good health. Some clones in this sample may be carry-over from other donors' samples. At the DNA level, the sequence is TGTGCCAGCAGTGGGGGACTGTACAATGAGCAGTTCTTC. Translation gives CASSGGLYNEQFF.